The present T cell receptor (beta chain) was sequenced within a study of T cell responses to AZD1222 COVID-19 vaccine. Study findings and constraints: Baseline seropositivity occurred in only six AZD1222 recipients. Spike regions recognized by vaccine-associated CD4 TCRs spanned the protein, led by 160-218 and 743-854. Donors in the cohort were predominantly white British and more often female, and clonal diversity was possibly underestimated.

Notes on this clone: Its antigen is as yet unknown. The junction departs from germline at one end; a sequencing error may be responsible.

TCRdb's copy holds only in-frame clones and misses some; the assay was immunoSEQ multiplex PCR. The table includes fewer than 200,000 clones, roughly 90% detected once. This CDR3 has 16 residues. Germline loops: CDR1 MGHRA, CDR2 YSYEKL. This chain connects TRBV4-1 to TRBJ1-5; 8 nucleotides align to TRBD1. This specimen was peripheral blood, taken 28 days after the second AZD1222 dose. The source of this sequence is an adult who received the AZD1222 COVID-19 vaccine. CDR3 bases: TGCGCCAGCACCCAAACTTACAGGGGGGATAGTCAGCCCCAGCATTTT. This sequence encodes CASTQTYRGDSQPQHF.